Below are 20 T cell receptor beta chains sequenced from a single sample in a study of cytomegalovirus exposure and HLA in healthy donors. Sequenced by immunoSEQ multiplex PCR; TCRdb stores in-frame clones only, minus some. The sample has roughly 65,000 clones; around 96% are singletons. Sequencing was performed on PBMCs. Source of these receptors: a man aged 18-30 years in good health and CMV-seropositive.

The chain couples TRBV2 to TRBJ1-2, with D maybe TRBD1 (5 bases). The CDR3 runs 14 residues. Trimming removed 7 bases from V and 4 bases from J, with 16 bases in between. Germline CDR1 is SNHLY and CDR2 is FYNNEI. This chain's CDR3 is CASITSGESYGYTF. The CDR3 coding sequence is TGTGCCAGCATCACTTCGGGGGAGTCCTATGGCTACACCTTC.

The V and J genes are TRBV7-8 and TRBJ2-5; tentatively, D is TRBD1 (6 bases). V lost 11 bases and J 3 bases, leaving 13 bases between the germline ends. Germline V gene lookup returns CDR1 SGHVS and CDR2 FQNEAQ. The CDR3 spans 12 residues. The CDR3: CASRGEKETQYF. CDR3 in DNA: TGTGCCTCCAGGGGAGAAAAAGAGACCCAGTACTTC.

The CDR3 DNA reads as TGCGCCAGCAGCATTAGCGGGTCCCGGGGAAATGAGCAGTTCTTC. Its translation: CASSISGSRGNEQFF. V usage is TRBV5-1 and J usage is TRBJ2-1; the match to TRBD2 covers 7 bases. V lost 4 bases to trimming and J lost 7 bases; unmatched junction nucleotides: 11. This CDR3 has 15 amino acids. The germline CDR1 and CDR2 sequences are SGHRS and YFSETQ.

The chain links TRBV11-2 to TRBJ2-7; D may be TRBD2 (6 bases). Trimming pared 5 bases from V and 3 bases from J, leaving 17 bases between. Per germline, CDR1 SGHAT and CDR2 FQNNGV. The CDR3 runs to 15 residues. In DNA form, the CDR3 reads TGTGCCAGCAGCGTGGGACTTTCATTAGGCTACGAGCAGTACTTC. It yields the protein CASSVGLSLGYEQYF.

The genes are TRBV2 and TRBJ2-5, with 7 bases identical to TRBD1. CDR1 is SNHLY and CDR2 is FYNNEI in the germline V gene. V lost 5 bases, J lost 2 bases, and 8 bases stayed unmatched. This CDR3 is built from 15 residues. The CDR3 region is CASSTAGTAQETQYF. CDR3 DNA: TGTGCCAGCAGTACTGCCGGGACAGCTCAAGAGACCCAGTACTTC.

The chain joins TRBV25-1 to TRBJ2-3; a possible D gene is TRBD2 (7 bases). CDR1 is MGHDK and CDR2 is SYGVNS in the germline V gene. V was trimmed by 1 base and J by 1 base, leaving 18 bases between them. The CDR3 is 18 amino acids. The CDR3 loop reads CASSESRGEGGRTDTQYF. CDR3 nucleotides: TGTGCCAGCAGTGAATCCCGAGGGGAGGGGGGGCGCACAGATACGCAGTATTTT.

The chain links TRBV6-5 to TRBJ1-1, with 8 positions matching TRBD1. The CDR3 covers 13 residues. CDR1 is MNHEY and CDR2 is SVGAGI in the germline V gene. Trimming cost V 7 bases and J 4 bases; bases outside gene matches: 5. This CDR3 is CASTGQGFTEAFF. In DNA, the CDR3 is TGTGCCAGCACCGGACAGGGTTTCACTGAAGCTTTCTTT.

The CDR3 loop is CASSTGTPDTQYF. CDR3 DNA sequence: TGTGCCAGCAGTACCGGGACTCCAGATACGCAGTATTTT. The rearrangement joins TRBV28 to TRBJ2-3, with D perhaps matching TRBD2 (6 bases). The CDR3 runs 13 residues. V gave up 5 bases and J gave up 4 bases, with 10 bases separating them. The germline V gene encodes CDR1 MDHEN and CDR2 SYDVKM.

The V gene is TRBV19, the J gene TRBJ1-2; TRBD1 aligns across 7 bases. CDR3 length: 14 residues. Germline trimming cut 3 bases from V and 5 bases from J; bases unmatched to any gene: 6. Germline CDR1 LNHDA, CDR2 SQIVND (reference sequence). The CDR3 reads CASSMRGQMYGYTF. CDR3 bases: TGTGCCAGTAGTATGAGGGGGCAGATGTATGGCTACACCTTC.

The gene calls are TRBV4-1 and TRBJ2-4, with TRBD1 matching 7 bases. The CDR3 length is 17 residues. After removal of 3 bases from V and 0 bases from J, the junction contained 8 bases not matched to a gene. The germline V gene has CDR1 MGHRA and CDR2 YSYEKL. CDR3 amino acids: CASSHPTGYGAKNIQYF. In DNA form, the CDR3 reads TGCGCCAGCAGCCACCCGACAGGGTATGGAGCCAAAAACATTCAGTACTTC.

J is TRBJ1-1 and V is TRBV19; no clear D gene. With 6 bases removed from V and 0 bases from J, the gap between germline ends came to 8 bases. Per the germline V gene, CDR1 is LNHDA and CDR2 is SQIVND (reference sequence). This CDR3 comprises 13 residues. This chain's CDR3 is CASSRTLNTEAFF. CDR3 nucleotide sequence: TGTGCCAGTAGCCGTACACTGAACACTGAAGCTTTCTTT.

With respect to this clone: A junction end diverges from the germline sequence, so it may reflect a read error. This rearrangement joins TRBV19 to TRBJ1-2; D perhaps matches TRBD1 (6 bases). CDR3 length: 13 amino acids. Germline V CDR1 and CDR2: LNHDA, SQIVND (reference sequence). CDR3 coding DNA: TGTGCCAGTGGACAAACAGGGAACTATGGTTACACCTTC. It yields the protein CASGQTGNYGYTF.

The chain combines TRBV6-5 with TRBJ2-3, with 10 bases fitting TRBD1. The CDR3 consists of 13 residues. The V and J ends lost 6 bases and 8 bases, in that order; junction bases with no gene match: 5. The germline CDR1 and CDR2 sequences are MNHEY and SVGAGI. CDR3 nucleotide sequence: TGTGCCAGCAGCGGACAGGGGGTCGGTACGCAGTATTTT. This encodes CASSGQGVGTQYF.

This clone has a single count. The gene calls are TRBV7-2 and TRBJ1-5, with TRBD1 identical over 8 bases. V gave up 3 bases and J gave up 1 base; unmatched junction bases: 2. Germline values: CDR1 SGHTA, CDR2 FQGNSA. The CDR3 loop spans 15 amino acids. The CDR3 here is CASSFDRGSNQPQHF. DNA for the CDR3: TGTGCCAGCAGCTTCGACAGGGGAAGCAATCAGCCCCAGCATTTT.

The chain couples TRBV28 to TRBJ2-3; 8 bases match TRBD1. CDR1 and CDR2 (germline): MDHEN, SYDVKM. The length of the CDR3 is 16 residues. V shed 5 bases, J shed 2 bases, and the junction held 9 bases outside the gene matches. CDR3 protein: CASSNRQGYYTDTQYF. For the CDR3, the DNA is TGTGCCAGCAGTAACCGACAGGGGTACTACACAGATACGCAGTATTTT.

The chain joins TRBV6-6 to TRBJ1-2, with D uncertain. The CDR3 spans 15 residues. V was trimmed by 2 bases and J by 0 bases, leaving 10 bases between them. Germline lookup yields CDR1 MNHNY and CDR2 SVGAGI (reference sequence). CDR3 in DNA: TGTGCCAGCAGTTACGGGCCCTTAACTAACTATGGCTACACCTTC. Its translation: CASSYGPLTNYGYTF.

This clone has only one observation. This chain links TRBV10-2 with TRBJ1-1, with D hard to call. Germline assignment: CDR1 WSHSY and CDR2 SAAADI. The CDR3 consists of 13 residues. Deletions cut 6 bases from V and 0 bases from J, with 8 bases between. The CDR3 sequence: CASSLQMNTEAFF. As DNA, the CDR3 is TGCGCCAGCAGCTTACAGATGAACACTGAAGCTTTCTTT.

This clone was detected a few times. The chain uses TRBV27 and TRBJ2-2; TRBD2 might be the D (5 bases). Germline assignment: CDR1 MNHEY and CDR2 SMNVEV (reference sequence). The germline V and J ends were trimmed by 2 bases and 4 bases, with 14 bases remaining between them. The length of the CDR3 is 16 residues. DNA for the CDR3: TGTGCCAGCAGTTTACCCCTCGGACTGGGCACCGGGGAGCTGTTTTTT. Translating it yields CASSLPLGLGTGELFF.

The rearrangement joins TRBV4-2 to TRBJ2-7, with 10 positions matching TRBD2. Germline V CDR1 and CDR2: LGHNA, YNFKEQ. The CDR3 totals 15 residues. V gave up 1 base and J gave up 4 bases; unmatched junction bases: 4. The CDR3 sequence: CASSQGGTSVYEQYF. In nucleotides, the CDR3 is TGTGCCAGCAGCCAAGGTGGGACTAGCGTTTACGAGCAGTACTTC.

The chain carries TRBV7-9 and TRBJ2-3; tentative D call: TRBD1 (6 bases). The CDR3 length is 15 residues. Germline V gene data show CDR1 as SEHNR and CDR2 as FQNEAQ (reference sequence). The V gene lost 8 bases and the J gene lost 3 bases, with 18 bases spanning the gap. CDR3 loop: CASAVWMGATDTQYF. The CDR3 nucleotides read TGTGCCAGCGCTGTTTGGATGGGGGCAACAGATACGCAGTATTTT.